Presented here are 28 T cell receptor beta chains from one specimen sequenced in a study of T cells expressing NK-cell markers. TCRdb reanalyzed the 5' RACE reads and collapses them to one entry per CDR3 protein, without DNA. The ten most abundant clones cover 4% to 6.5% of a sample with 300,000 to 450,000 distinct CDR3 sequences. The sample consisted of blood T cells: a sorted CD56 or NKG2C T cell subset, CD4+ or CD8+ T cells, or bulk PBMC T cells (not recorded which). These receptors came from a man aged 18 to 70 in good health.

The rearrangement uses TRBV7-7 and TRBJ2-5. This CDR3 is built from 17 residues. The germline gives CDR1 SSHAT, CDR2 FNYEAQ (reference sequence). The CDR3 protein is CASSRSLTRHPQETQYF.

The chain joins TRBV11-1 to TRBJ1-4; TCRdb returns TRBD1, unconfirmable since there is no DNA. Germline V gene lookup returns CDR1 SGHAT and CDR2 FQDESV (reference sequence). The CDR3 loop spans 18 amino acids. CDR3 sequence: CASSSWVTGSRGNEKLFF.

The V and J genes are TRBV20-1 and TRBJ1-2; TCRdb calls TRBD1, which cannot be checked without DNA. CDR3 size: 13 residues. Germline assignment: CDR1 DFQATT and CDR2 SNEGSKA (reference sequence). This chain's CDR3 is CSPGMGGRGGYTF.

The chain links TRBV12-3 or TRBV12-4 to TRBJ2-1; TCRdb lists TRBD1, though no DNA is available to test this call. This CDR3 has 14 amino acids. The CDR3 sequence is CASSSNSRGPEQFF.

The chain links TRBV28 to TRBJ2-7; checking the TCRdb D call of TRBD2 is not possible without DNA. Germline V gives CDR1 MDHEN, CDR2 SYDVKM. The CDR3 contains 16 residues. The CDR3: CASSLSRAGGSYEQYF.

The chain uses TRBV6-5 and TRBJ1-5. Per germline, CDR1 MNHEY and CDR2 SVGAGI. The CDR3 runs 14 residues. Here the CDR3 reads CASSYSSGVKPQHF.

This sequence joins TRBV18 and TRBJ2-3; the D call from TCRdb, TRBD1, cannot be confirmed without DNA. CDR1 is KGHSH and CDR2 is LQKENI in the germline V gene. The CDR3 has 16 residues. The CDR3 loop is CASSPLSGESTDTQYF. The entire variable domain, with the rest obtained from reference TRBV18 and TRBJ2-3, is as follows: NAGVMQNPRHLVRRRGQEARLRCSPMKGHSHVYWYRQLPEEGLKFMVYLQKENIIDESGMPKERFSAEFPKEGPSILRIQQVVRGDSAAYFCASSPLSGESTDTQYFGPGTRLTVL.

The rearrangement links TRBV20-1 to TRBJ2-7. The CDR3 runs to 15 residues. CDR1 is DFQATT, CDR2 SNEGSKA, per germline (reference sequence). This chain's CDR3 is CSASETVEGFYEQYF.

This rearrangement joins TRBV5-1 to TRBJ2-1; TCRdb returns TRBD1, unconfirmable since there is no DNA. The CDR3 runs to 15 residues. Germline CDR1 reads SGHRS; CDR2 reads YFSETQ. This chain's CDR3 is CASSFRGQGDNEQFF.

The CDR3 region is CASSHMGTASYEQYF. The chain recombines TRBV3-1 with TRBJ2-7; TCRdb selects TRBD2, and the lack of DNA leaves this call unchecked. From germline, CDR1 is LGHDT and CDR2 YNNKEL (reference sequence). This CDR3 is 15 amino acids long.

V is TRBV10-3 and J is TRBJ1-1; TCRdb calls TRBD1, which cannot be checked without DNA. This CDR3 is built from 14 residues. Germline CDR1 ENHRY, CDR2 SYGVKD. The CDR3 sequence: CAISPQGAGTEAFF.

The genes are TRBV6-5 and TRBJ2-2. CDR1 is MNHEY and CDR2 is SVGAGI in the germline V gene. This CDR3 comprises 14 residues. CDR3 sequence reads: CASSYLWNTGELFF.

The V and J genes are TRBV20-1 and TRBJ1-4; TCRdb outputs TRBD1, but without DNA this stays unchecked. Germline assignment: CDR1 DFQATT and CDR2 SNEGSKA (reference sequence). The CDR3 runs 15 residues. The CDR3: CSARRSAGLTEKLFF.

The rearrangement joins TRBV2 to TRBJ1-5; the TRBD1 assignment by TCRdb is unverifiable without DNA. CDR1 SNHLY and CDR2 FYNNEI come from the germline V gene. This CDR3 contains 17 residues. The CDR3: CASSDGANHYSNQPQHF.

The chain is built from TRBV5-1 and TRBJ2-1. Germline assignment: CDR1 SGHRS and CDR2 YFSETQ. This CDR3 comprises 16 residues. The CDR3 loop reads CASSFSAVSSYNEQFF.

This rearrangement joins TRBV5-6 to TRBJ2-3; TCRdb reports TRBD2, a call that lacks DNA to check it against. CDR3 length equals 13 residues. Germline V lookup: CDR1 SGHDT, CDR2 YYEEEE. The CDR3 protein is CASSFLEGDTQYF.

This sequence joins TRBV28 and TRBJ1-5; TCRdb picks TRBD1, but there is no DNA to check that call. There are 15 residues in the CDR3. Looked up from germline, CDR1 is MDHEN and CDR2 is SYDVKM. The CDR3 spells CASSFGTGEGQPQHF. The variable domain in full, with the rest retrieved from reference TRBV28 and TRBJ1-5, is DVKVTQSSRYLVKRTGEKVFLECVQDMDHENMFWYRQDPGLGLRLIYFSYDVKMKEKGDIPEGYSVSREKKERFSLILESASTNQTSMYLCASSFGTGEGQPQHFGDGTRLSIL.

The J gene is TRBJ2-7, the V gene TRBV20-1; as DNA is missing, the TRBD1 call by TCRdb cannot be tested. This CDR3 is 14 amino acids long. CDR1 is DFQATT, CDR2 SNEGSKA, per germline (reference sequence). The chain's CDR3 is CSAMPGAYSYEQYF.

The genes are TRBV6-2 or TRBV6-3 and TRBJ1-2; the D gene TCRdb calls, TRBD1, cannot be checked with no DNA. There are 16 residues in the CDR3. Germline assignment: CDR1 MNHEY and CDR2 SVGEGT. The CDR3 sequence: CASSSAGTGEPYGYTF.

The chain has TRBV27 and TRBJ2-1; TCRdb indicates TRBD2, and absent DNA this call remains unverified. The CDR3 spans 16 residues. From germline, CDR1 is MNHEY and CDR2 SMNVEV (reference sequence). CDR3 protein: CASNPRTSGGENEQFF.

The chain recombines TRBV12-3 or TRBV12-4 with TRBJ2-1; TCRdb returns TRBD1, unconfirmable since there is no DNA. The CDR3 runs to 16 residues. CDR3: CASSKTGAPPSDEQFF.

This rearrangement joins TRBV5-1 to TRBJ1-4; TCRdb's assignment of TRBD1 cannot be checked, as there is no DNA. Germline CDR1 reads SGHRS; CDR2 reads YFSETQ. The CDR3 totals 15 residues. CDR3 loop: CASSSTGTGVEKLFF.

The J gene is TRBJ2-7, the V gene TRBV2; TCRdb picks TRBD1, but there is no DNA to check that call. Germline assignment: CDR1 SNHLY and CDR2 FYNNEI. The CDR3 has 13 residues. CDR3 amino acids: CASSDRGLDEQYF.

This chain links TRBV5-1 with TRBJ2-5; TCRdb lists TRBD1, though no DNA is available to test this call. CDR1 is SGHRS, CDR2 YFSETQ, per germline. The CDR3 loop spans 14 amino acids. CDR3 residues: CASSQPGQGETQYF.

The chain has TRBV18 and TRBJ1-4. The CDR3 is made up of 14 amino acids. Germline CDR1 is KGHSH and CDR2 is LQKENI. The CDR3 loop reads CASSHGVSNEKLFF.

The CDR3 reads CASSDLPGRFKNIQYF. This rearrangement joins TRBV2 to TRBJ2-4; TCRdb names TRBD2, which stays unverified in the absence of DNA. The CDR3 spans 16 residues. The V gene's germline CDR1 is SNHLY and CDR2 FYNNEI.

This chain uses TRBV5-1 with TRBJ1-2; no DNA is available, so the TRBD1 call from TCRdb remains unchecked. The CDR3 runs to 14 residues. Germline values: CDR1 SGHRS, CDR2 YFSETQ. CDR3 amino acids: CASSTGTGAYGYTF.

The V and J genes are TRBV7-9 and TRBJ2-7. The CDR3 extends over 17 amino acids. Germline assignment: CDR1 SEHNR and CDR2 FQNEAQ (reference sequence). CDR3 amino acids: CAISGPSWLEGFYEQYF.